What follows is one T cell receptor (beta chain) and its context. The data belong to a study of blood T cell repertoires in COVID-19. Sequencing used immunoSEQ multiplex PCR; TCRdb keeps in-frame clones, though not all of them. The table lists more than 150,000 clones, around nine tenths of them singletons. The CDR3 length is 19 residues. V trimming: 5 bases; J trimming: 4 bases; junction bases outside the gene matches: 10. Germline-derived CDR1 and CDR2 are SEHNR and FQNEAQ (reference sequence). The receptor comes from a man between 65 and 85 years old with active or convalescent COVID-19. This chain links TRBV7-9 with TRBJ2-2; 16 bases match TRBD2. The sequencing input was peripheral blood. The DNA for the CDR3 is TGTGCCAGCAGCACCACGGGACTAGCGGGAGGGGGGGCCACCGGGGAGCTGTTTTTT. This translates into CASSTTGLAGGGATGELFF. The whole variable domain, filled in from reference TRBV7-9 and TRBJ2-2, reads DTGVSQNPRHKITKRGQNVTFRCDPISEHNRLYWYRQTLGQGPEFLTYFQNEAQLEKSRLLSDRFSAERPKGSFSTLEIQRTEQGDSAMYLCASSTTGLAGGGATGELFFGEGSRLTVL.